This entry lists 5 T cell receptor beta chains sequenced from one sample in a study of T cell responses to AZD1222 COVID-19 vaccine. The data were produced by immunoSEQ multiplex PCR, yet TCRdb's version contains in-frame clones alone and is incomplete. The data show under 100,000 clones, approximately 86% seen once. The sequenced sample was peripheral blood, obtained on day 0 of AZD1222 vaccination. The source is an adult in good health.

CDR3 protein: CATSRSDRSGNQPQHF. CDR3 nucleotides: TGTGCCACCAGCAGATCGGACAGGTCGGGCAATCAGCCCCAGCATTTT. The V gene is TRBV15, the J gene TRBJ1-5, with 7 bases aligning to TRBD1. In germline, CDR1 is LNHNV, CDR2 YYDKDF (reference sequence). The CDR3 contains 16 residues. V lost 2 bases, J lost 2 bases, and 6 bases stayed unmatched.

The chain combines TRBV5-1 with TRBJ2-7, with TRBD1 identical over 8 bases. CDR3 length: 14 amino acids. The junction had 3 bases not matched to a gene; V was cut back by 2 bases and J by 2 bases. From germline, CDR1 is SGHRS and CDR2 YFSETQ. CDR3 sequence reads: CASSLRTGPYEQYF. In DNA, the CDR3 is TGCGCCAGCAGCTTAAGGACAGGGCCCTACGAGCAGTACTTC.

The chain uses TRBV3-1 (or the pseudogene TRBV3-2) and TRBJ1-6; D is unresolved. The germline V gene encodes CDR1 LGHDT and CDR2 YNNKEL (reference sequence). The CDR3 covers 12 residues. The V end was cut by 5 bases, the J end by 11 bases, with 10 bases between. In DNA, the CDR3 is TGTGCCAGCAGCACAATTGGGACACCCCTCCACTTT. The encoded protein is CASSTIGTPLHF.

This rearrangement joins TRBV4-1 to TRBJ2-3; 10 bases align to TRBD1. J gave up 4 bases and V 7 bases, and 14 bases lay outside the gene matches. Germline values: CDR1 MGHRA, CDR2 YSYEKL. The CDR3 covers 17 residues. The CDR3 loop is CASTMGPPGQGPDTQYF. The CDR3 nucleotides are TGCGCCAGCACCATGGGCCCCCCGGGACAGGGGCCAGATACGCAGTATTTT.

The chain uses TRBV3-1 (or the pseudogene TRBV3-2) and TRBJ1-6; no clear D gene. The CDR3 is 14 residues long. Germline V CDR1 and CDR2: LGHDT, YNNKEL (reference sequence). Trimming pared 4 bases from V and 9 bases from J, leaving 13 bases between. Here the CDR3 reads CASSPRGSGSPLHF. CDR3 nucleotides: TGTGCCAGCAGCCCTCGGGGAAGCGGTTCACCCCTCCACTTT.